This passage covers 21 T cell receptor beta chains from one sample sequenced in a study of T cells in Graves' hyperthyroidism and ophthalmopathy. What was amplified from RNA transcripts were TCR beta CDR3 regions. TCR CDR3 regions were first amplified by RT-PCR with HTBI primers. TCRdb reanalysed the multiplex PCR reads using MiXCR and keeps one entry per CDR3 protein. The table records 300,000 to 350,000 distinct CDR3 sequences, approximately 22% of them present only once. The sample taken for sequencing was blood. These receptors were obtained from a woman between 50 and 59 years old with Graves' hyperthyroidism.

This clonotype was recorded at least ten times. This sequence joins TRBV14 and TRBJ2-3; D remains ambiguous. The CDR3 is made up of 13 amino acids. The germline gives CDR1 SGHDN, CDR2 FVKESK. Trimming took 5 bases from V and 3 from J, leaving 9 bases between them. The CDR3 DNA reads TGTGCCAGCAGCTGGCGAGCTACAGATACGCAGTATTTT. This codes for CASSWRATDTQYF. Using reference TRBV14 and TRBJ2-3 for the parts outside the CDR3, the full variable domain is EAGVTQFPSHSVIEKGQTVTLRCDPISGHDNLYWYRRVMGKEIKFLLHFVKESKQDESGMPNNRFLAERTGGTYSTLKVQPAELEDSGVYFCASSWRATDTQYFGPGTRLTVL.

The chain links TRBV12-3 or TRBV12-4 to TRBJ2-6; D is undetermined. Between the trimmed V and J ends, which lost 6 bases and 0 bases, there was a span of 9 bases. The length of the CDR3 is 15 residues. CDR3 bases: TGTGCCAGCAGCCCGACCCTCTCTGGGGCCAACGTCCTGACTTTC. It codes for CASSPTLSGANVLTF.

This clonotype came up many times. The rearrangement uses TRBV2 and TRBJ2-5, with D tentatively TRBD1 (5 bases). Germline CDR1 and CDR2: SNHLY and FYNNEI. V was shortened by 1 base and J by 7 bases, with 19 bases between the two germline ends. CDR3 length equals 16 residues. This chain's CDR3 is CASSEDAGLRLGTQYF. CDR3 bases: TGTGCCAGCAGTGAAGATGCAGGGTTACGGCTTGGGACCCAGTACTTC.

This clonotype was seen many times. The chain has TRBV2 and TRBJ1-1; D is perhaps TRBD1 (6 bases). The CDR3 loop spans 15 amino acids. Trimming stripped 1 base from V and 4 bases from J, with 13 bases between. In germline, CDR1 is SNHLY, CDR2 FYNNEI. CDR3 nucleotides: TGTGCCAGCAGTGAAGGTCAGGGGCGCGTCACTGAAGCTTTCTTT. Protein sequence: CASSEGQGRVTEAFF.

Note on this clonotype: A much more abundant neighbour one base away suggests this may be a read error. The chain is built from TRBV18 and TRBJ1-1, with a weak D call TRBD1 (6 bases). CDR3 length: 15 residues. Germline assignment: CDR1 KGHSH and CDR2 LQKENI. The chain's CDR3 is CASSPQGQLNTEASF. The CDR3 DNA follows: TGTGCCAGCTCACCCCAAGGACAGCTGAACACTGAAGCTTCCTTT.

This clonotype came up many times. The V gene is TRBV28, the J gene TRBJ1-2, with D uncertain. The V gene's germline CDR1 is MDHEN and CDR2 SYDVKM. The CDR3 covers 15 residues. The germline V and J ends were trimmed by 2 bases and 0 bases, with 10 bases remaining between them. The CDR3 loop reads CASSLTGASNYGYTF. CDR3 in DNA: TGTGCCAGCAGTTTAACGGGAGCTTCTAACTATGGCTACACCTTC.

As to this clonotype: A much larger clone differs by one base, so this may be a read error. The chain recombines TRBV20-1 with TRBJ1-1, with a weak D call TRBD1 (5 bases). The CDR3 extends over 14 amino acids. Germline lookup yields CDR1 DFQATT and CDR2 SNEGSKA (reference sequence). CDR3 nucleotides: TGCGGTGCTAGGGACCGCCGGGGGAACACTGAAGCTTTCTTT. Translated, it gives CGARDRRGNTEAFF.

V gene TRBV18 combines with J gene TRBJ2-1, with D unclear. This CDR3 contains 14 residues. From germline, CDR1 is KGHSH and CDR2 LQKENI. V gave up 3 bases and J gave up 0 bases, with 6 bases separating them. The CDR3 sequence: CASSPISSYNEQFF. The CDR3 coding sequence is TGTGCCAGCTCACCGATAAGCTCCTACAATGAGCAGTTCTTC.

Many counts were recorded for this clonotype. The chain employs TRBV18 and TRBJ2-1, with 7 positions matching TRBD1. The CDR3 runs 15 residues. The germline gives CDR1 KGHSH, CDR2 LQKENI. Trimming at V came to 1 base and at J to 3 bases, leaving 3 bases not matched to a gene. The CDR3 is CASSPQDRIYNEQFF. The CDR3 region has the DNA TGTGCCAGCTCACCACAGGACAGGATCTACAATGAGCAGTTCTTC.

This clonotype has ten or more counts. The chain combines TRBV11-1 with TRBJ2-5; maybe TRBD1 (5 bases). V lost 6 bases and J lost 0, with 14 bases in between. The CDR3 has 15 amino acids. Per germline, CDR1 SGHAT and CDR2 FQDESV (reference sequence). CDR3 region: CASSSDTGYQETQYF. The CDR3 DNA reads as TGTGCCAGCAGTTCGGATACAGGTTACCAAGAGACCCAGTACTTC.

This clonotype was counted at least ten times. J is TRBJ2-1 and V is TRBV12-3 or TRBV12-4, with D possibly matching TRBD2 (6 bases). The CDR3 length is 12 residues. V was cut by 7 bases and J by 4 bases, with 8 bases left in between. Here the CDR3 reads CASKSGYNEQFF. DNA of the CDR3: TGTGCCAGCAAAAGCGGGTACAATGAGCAGTTCTTC.

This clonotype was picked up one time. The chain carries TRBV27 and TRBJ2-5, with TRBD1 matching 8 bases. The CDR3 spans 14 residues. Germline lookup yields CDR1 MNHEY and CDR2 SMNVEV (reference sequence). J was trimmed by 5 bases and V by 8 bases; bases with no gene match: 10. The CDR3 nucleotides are TGTGCCAGCGGCTATCAGGGGGCGGCGGAGACCCAGTACTTC. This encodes CASGYQGAAETQYF.

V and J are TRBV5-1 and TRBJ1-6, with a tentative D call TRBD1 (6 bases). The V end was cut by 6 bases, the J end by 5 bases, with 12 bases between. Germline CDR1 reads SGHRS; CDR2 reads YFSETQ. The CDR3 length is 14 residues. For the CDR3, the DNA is TGCGCCAGCAAGCCCGCAGGGGATAATTCACCCCTCCACTTT. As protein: CASKPAGDNSPLHF.

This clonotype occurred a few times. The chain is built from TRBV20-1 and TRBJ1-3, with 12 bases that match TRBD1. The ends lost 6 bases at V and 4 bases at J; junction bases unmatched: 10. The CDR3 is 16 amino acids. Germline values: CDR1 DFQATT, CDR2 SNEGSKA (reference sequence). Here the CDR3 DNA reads TGCAGTGCCCCGGGACAGGGGGCGAACCCCGGAAACACCATATATTTT. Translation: CSAPGQGANPGNTIYF.

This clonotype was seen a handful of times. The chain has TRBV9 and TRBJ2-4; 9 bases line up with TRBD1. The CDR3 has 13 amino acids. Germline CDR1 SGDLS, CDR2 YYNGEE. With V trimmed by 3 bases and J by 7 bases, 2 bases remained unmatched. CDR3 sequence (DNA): TGTGCCAGCAGCGCGACAGGGGGGAACATTCAGTACTTC. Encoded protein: CASSATGGNIQYF. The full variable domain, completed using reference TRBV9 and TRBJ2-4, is DSGVTQTPKHLITATGQRVTLRCSPRSGDLSVYWYQQSLDQGLQFLIQYYNGEERAKGNILERFSAQQFPDLHSELNLSSLELGDSALYFCASSATGGNIQYFGAGTRLSVL.

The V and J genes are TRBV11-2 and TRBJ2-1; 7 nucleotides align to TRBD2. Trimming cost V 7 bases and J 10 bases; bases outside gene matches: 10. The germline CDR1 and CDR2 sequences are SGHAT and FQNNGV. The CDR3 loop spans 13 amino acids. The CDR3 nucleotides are TGTGCCAGCATCCTCGGGAGGAGTCGAGAGCAGTTCTTC. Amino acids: CASILGRSREQFF.

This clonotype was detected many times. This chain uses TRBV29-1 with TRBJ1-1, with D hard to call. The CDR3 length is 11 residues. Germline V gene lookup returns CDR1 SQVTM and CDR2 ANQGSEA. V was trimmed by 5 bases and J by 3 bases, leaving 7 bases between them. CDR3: CSVRQHTEAFF. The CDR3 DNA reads TGCAGCGTTAGGCAGCACACTGAAGCTTTCTTT. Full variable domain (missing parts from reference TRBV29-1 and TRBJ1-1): SAVISQKPSRDICQRGTSLTIQCQVDSQVTMMFWYRQQPGQSLTLIATANQGSEATYESGFVIDKFPISRPNLTFSTLTVSNMSPEDSSIYLCSVRQHTEAFFGQGTRLTVV.

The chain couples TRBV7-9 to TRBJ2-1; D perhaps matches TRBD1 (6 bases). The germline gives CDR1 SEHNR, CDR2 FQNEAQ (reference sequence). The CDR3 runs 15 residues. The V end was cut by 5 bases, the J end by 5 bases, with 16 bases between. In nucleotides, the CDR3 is TGTGCCAGCAGCGGCCGGGACAACTGGAACAATGAGCAGTTCTTC. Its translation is CASSGRDNWNNEQFF.

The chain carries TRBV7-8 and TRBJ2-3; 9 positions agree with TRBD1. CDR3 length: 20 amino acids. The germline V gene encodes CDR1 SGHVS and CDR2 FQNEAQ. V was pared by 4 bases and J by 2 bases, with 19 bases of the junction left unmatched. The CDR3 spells CASSSPQRAWDRESTDTQYF. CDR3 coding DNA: TGTGCCAGCAGCTCCCCTCAGCGCGCTTGGGACAGGGAGTCCACAGATACGCAGTATTTT.

The CDR3 loop reads CASTRRGLLGLAGGNDEQFF. CDR3 coding DNA: TGTGCCAGCACCAGAAGGGGCTTATTGGGACTAGCGGGAGGTAACGATGAGCAGTTCTTC. The genes are TRBV11-2 and TRBJ2-1; 15 bases fit TRBD2. The CDR3 covers 20 residues. Unmatched junction bases numbered 21, after V lost 7 bases and J lost 8 bases. CDR1 SGHAT and CDR2 FQNNGV come from the germline V gene.

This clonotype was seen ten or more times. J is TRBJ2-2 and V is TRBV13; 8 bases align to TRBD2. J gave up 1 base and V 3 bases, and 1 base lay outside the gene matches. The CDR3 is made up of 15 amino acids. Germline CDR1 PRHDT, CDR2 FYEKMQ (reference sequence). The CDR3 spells CASSLSGGNTGELFF. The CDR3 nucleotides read TGTGCCAGCAGCTTGAGCGGGGGGAACACCGGGGAGCTGTTTTTT. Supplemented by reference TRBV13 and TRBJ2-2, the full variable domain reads AAGVIQSPRHLIKEKRETATLKCYPIPRHDTVYWYQQGPGQDPQFLISFYEKMQSDKGSIPDRFSAQQFSDYHSELNMSSLELGDSALYFCASSLSGGNTGELFFGEGSRLTVL.